The clone carrying this TCR beta chain was picked up many times. Its antigen is undetermined. This specimen comes from a study of neurological immune-mediated disorders. The study, taken as a whole, reports: Patients with HTLV-1-associated myelopathy showed the most TCR clonal expansion. Those with multiple sclerosis showed the least, falling below healthy controls. None of the CDR3 amino acid sequences of expanded clones recurred across subjects, suggesting private repertoires in all groups.

The CDR3 contains 14 residues. Trimming took off 1 base at V and 4 bases at J, with 10 bases between the two ends. Germline CDR1 and CDR2: SGHRS and YFSETQ. TCRdb passed the 5' RACE reads through MiXCR, listing each CDR3 protein once. Of over 25,000 distinct CDR3 sequences listed, around 1.5% are singletons. The chain joins TRBV5-1 to TRBJ2-3; D is ambiguous. The sequenced sample consisted of PBMCs. The clonotype comes from a woman in her twenties or thirties with multiple sclerosis. The CDR3 sequence is CASSLLTQPDTQYF. As DNA, the CDR3 is TGCGCCAGCAGCTTGCTAACCCAACCAGATACGCAGTATTTT.